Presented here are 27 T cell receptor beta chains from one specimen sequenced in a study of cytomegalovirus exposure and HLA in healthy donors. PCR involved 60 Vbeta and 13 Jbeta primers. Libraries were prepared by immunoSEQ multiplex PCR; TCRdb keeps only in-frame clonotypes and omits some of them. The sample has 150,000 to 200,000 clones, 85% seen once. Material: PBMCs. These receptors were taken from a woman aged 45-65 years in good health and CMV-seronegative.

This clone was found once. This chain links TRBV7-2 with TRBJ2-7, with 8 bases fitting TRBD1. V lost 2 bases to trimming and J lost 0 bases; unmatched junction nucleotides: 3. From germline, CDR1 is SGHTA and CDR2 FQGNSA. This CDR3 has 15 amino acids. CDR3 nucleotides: TGTGCCAGCAGCTTACCCGGGACAGGCTCCTACGAGCAGTACTTC. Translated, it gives CASSLPGTGSYEQYF.

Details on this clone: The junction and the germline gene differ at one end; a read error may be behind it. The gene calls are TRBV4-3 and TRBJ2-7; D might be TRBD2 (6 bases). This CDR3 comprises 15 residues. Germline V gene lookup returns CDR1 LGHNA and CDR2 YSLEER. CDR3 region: CASSQTGTGGIPEYF. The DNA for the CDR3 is TGCGCCAGCAGCCAAACCGGGACTGGCGGGATCCCTGAGTACTTT.

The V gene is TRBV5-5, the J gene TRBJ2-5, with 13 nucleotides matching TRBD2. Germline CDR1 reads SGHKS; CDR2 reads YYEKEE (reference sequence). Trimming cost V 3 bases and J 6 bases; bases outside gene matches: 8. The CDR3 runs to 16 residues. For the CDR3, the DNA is TGTGCCAGCAGCTACGAACTAGCGGGAGGGCGGAAGACCCAGTACTTC. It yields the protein CASSYELAGGRKTQYF.

CDR3 DNA: TGTGCCAGCTCCTTCAGGAGGCGGGAGGCCACAGATACGCAGTATTTT. Translation gives CASSFRRREATDTQYF. The chain joins TRBV18 to TRBJ2-3; 8 bases are a match to TRBD2. With 6 bases clipped from V and 2 bases from J, the junction kept 10 bases outside the gene matches. The germline V gene has CDR1 KGHSH and CDR2 LQKENI. This CDR3 has 16 amino acids.

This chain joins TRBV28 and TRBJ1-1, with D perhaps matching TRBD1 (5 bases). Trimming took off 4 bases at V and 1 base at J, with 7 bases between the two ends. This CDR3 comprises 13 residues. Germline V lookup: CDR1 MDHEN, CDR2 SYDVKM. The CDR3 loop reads CASSWGGNTEAFF. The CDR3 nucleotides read TGTGCCAGCAGTTGGGGGGGGAACACTGAAGCTTTCTTT.

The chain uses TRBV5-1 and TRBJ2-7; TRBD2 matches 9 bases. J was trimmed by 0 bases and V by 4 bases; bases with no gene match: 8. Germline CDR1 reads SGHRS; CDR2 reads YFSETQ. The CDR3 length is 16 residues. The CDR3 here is CASSPTPAGGSYEQYF. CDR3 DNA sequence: TGCGCCAGCAGCCCCACGCCAGCGGGAGGCTCCTACGAGCAGTACTTC.

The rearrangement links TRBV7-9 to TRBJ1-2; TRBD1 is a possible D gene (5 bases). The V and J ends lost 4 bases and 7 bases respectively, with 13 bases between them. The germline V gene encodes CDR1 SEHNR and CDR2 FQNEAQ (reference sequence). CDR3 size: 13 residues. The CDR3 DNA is TGTGCCAGCAGCTCCACAGGAGACGGTGGCTACACCTTC. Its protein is CASSSTGDGGYTF. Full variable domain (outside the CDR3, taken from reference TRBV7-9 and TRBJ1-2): DTGVSQNPRHKITKRGQNVTFRCDPISEHNRLYWYRQTLGQGPEFLTYFQNEAQLEKSRLLSDRFSAERPKGSFSTLEIQRTEQGDSAMYLCASSSTGDGGYTFGSGTRLTVV.

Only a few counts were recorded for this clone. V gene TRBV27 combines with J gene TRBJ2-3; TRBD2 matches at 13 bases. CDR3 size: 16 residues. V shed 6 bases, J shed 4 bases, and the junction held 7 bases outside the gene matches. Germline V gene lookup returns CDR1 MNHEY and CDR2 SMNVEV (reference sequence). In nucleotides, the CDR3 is TGTGCCAGCAGAACTAGCGGGGGGGGTTCCGCAGATACGCAGTATTTT. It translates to CASRTSGGGSADTQYF.

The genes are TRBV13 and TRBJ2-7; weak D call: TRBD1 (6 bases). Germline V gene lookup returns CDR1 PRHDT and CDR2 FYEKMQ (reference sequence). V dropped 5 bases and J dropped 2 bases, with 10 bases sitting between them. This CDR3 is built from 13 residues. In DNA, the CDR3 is TGTGCCAGCAGCACCGGACAGACCTACGAGCAGTACTTC. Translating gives CASSTGQTYEQYF. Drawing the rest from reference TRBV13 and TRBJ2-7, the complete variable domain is AAGVIQSPRHLIKEKRETATLKCYPIPRHDTVYWYQQGPGQDPQFLISFYEKMQSDKGSIPDRFSAQQFSDYHSELNMSSLELGDSALYFCASSTGQTYEQYFGPGTRLTVT.

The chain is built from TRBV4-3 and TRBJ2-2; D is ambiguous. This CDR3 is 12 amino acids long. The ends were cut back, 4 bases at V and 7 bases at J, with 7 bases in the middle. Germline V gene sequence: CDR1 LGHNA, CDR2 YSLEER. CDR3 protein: CASSPPGGELFF. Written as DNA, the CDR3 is TGCGCCAGCAGCCCCCCCGGCGGGGAGCTGTTTTTT.

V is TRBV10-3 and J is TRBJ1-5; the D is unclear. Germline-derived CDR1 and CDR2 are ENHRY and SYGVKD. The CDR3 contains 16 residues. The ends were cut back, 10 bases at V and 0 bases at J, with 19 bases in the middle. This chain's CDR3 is CATREVGVYSNQPQHF. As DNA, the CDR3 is TGTGCCACTCGGGAGGTCGGGGTATATAGCAATCAGCCCCAGCATTTT.

CDR3 in amino acids: CASSPNRPSGRTPLAYEQYF. The CDR3 DNA is TGTGCCAGCTCACCTAACAGACCTAGCGGGAGGACCCCCCTTGCCTACGAGCAGTACTTC. The J gene is TRBJ2-7, the V gene TRBV18, with 11 nucleotides matching TRBD2. Trimming removed 3 bases from V and 2 bases from J; junction bases left unmatched: 18. CDR1 and CDR2 from the germline V gene are KGHSH and LQKENI. This CDR3 region has 20 residues.

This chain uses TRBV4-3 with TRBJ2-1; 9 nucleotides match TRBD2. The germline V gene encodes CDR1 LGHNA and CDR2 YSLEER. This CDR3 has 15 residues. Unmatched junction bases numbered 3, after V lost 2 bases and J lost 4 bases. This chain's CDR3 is CASSQTSGSYNEQFF. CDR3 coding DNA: TGCGCCAGCAGCCAAACTAGCGGGTCATACAATGAGCAGTTCTTC.

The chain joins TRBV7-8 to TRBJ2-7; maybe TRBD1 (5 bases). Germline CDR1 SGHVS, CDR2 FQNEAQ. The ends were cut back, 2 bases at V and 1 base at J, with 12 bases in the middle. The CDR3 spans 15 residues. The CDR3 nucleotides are TGTGCCAGCAGCTTACACCAGGGCGAATCCTACGAGCAGTACTTC. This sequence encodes CASSLHQGESYEQYF.

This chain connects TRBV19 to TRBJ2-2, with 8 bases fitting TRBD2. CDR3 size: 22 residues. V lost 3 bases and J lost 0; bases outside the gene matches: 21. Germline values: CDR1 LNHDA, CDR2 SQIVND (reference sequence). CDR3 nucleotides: TGTGCCAGTAGTATTACGATTCCTAGCGGGCCCGTGGTTTTGGCGAACACCGGGGAGCTGTTTTTT. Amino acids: CASSITIPSGPVVLANTGELFF.

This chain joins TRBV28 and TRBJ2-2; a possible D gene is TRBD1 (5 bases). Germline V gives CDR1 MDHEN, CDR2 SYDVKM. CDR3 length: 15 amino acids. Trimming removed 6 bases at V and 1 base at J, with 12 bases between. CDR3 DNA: TGTGCCAGCAGACTCCGACAGAGGAACACCGGGGAGCTGTTTTTT. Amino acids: CASRLRQRNTGELFF.

The CDR3 reads CASSLGGFPSGNTIYF. The CDR3 coding sequence is TGTGCCAGCAGCTTAGGGGGCTTTCCCTCTGGAAACACCATATATTTT. J is TRBJ1-3 and V is TRBV7-9; D might be TRBD1 (5 bases). Germline V gene lookup returns CDR1 SEHNR and CDR2 FQNEAQ (reference sequence). The CDR3 covers 16 residues. With 1 base removed from V and 0 bases from J, the gap between germline ends came to 10 bases.

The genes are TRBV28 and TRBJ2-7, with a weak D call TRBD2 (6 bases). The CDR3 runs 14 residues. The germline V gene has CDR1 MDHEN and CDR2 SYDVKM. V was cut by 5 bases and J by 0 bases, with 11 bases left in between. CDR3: CASSTHSGSYEQYF. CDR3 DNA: TGTGCCAGCAGTACACATAGCGGCTCCTACGAGCAGTACTTC. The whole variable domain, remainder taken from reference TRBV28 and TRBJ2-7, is DVKVTQSSRYLVKRTGEKVFLECVQDMDHENMFWYRQDPGLGLRLIYFSYDVKMKEKGDIPEGYSVSREKKERFSLILESASTNQTSMYLCASSTHSGSYEQYFGPGTRLTVT.

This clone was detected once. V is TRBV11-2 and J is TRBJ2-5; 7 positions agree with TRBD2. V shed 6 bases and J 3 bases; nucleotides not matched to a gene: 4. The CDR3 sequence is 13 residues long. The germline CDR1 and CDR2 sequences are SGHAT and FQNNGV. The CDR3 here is CASSSGTKETQYF. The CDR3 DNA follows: TGTGCCAGCAGTTCCGGGACTAAAGAGACCCAGTACTTC.

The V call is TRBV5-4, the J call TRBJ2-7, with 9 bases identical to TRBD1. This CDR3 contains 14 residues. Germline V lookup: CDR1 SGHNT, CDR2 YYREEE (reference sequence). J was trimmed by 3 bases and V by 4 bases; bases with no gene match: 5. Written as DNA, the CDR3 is TGTGCCAGCAGCCCCCCGGACAGGGGCTACGAGCAGTACTTC. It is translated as CASSPPDRGYEQYF.

In DNA form, the CDR3 reads TGTGCCAGCAGTCAAATGGGGCAGGGGAACACTGAAGCTTTCTTT. Protein sequence: CASSQMGQGNTEAFF. The chain uses TRBV6-6 and TRBJ1-1; D possibly corresponds to TRBD1 (5 bases). Germline V CDR1 and CDR2: MNHNY, SVGAGI (reference sequence). The CDR3 contains 15 residues. The V and J ends lost 5 bases and 1 base respectively, with 14 bases between them.

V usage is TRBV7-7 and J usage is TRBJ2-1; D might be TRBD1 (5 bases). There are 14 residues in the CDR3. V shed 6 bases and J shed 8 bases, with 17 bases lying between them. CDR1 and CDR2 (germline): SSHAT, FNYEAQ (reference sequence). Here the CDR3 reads CASSLTPGAHEQFF. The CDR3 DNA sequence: TGTGCCAGCAGTCTAACACCTGGGGCTCATGAGCAGTTCTTC.

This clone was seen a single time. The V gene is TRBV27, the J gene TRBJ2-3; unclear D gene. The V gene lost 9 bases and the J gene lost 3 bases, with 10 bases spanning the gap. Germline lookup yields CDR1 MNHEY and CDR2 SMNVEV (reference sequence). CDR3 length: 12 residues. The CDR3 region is CASRHLTDTQYF. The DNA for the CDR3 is TGTGCCAGTCGCCACCTAACAGATACGCAGTATTTT.

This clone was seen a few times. CDR3 protein: CASSLDWVGEQFF. The CDR3 nucleotides read TGTGCCAGCAGCTTAGACTGGGTGGGCGAGCAGTTCTTC. The chain is built from TRBV7-9 and TRBJ2-1; D remains ambiguous. Germline V gene data show CDR1 as SEHNR and CDR2 as FQNEAQ (reference sequence). This CDR3 is 13 amino acids long. The V end was cut by 1 base, the J end by 10 bases, with 11 bases between.

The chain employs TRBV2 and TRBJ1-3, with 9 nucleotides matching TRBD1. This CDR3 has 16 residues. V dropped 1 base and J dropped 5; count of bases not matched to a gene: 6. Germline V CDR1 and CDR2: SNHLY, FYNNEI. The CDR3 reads CASSEEWTGARNTIYF. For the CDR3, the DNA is TGTGCCAGCAGTGAAGAATGGACAGGGGCGAGAAACACCATATATTTT.

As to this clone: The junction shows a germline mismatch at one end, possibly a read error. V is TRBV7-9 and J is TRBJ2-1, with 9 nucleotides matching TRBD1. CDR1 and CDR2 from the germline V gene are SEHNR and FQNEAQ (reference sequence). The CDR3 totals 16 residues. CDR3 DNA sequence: TGTTCCAGCGAATCAAGAGCGGGACAGGGTATAGGTGAGCAGTTCTTC. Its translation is CSSESRAGQGIGEQFF.

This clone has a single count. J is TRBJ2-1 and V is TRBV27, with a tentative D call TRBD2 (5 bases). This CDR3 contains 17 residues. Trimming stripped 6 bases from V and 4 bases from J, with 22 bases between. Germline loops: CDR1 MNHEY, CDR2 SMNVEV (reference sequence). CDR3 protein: CASRPLGVGEPYNEQFF. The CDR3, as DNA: TGTGCCAGCAGGCCTTTAGGTGTTGGGGAGCCTTACAATGAGCAGTTCTTC.